A single sample gave rise to the 28 T cell receptor beta chains below, sequenced in a study of response to subunit inactivated influenza vaccine (dated by TCRdb to the late 2010s). To prepare the library, RT-PCR was applied. Instrument used: Illumina HiSeq 2500. Using fastp at Q25 and MiXCR, TCRdb reprocessed the public reads and kept productive beta chains. Each entry is one CDR3 protein sequence, shown with its most common DNA and genes. For this sample the table gives hundreds of thousands of distinct CDR3 sequences, of which 11% to 15% were detected only once. 7.6% of the sample comes from the top ten. This specimen consisted of PBMCs from blood, obtained 14 days before vaccination. The receptors shown here come from a middle-aged man who received an inactivated influenza vaccine. Donor details come from another sample of the same person, matched by shared clones.

The chain links TRBV23-1 to TRBJ1-1, with D unclear. TRBV23-1 is known as an ORF, though its function is uncertain. The V end was cut by 2 bases, the J end by 1 base, with 14 bases between. The length of the CDR3 is 16 residues. CDR3 amino acids: CASSQIGWAANTEAFF. CDR3 DNA sequence: TGCGCCAGCAGTCAAATTGGTTGGGCAGCGAACACTGAAGCTTTCTTT.

J is TRBJ2-5 and V is TRBV9, with 12 bases lining up with TRBD2. The CDR3 loop spans 15 amino acids. V was clipped by 3 bases and J by 2 bases; unmatched bases: 2. Germline assignment: CDR1 SGDLS and CDR2 YYNGEE. CDR3 region: CASSASGRAQETQYF. The CDR3 DNA is TGTGCCAGCAGCGCTAGCGGGAGGGCTCAAGAGACCCAGTACTTC.

This clonotype was seen repeatedly, ten times or more. This sequence joins TRBV12-3 or TRBV12-4 and TRBJ2-1; 11 bases line up with TRBD1. V gave up 10 bases and J gave up 6 bases; unmatched junction bases: 11. This CDR3 is built from 15 residues. This CDR3 reads CATGHRDRGTNEQFF. CDR3 sequence (DNA): TGTGCCACCGGGCACCGGGACAGGGGGACCAATGAGCAGTTCTTC.

Regarding this clonotype: One junction end does not reproduce the germline sequence, and a read error may be involved. The V and J genes are TRBV7-7 and TRBJ2-7, with D hard to call. The germline gives CDR1 SSHAT, CDR2 FNYEAQ (reference sequence). The CDR3 length is 16 residues. The CDR3 loop is CASSLEIQKSSYEQYF. The DNA of the CDR3 is TGTGCTAGCAGCTTAGAAATCCAAAAGAGCTCCTACGAGCAGTACTTC.

V is TRBV20-1 and J is TRBJ2-7, with TRBD2 as a possible D gene (6 bases). This CDR3 has 12 residues. Germline V gives CDR1 DFQATT, CDR2 SNEGSKA (reference sequence). The V end lost 6 bases, the J end lost 7 bases, and 16 bases lay between the germline ends. The CDR3 bases are TGCAGTGCCGGACCGATGCGGGGTGAGCAGTACTTC. It encodes CSAGPMRGEQYF.

This clonotype has only a few counts. This chain joins TRBV5-6 and TRBJ2-7, with a possible D match to TRBD2 (6 bases). From germline, CDR1 is SGHDT and CDR2 YYEEEE. V was clipped by 4 bases and J by 7 bases, with 18 bases between them. This CDR3 contains 14 residues. CDR3 coding DNA: TGTGCCAGCAGCCCGGACCGAGGTGGAGGGGAGCAGTACTTC. This encodes CASSPDRGGGEQYF.

This clonotype was seen a handful of times. This chain connects TRBV5-1 to TRBJ2-5; D is perhaps TRBD1 (6 bases). The CDR3 covers 15 residues. Trimming took 2 bases from V and 2 from J, leaving 13 bases between them. Germline CDR1 SGHRS, CDR2 YFSETQ. The CDR3 spells CASSLPWTEQETQYF. CDR3 DNA sequence: TGCGCCAGCAGCTTACCCTGGACAGAACAAGAGACCCAGTACTTC.

This clonotype has more than one count but fewer than ten. The chain combines TRBV7-6 with TRBJ2-1; tentative D call: TRBD2 (6 bases). Germline CDR1 is SGHVS and CDR2 is FNYEAQ. V was clipped by 1 base and J by 1 base, with 11 bases between them. The CDR3 is 16 amino acids. CDR3: CASSLDRAGSYNEQFF. The CDR3 region has the DNA TGTGCCAGCAGCTTAGACCGGGCGGGGTCCTACAATGAGCAGTTCTTC.

As DNA, the CDR3 is TGTGCCAGCACCCTGGACAGGGGGGACTACAATGAGCAGTTCTTC. Its protein is CASTLDRGDYNEQFF. The J gene is TRBJ2-1, the V gene TRBV7-9; 10 nucleotides match TRBD1. The CDR3 contains 15 residues. After removal of 7 bases from V and 3 bases from J, the junction contained 6 bases not matched to a gene. CDR1 and CDR2 (germline): SEHNR, FQNEAQ (reference sequence).

The J gene is TRBJ2-7, the V gene TRBV5-1, with TRBD1 as a possible D gene (7 bases). This CDR3 is built from 17 residues. Trimming shortened V by 3 bases and J by 0 bases, and 19 bases separated the two germline ends. Germline V gene sequence: CDR1 SGHRS, CDR2 YFSETQ. The CDR3 spells CASSSYRGLSGSYEQYF. CDR3 coding DNA: TGCGCCAGCAGCTCCTACAGGGGACTCTCGGGCTCCTACGAGCAGTACTTC.

V is TRBV3-1 and J is TRBJ2-1, with 10 bases that match TRBD2. The J segment lost 7 bases and the V segment lost 6 bases, leaving 6 bases of the junction unmatched. This CDR3 is 14 amino acids long. Looked up from germline, CDR1 is LGHDT and CDR2 is YNNKEL (reference sequence). CDR3 DNA: TGTGCCAGCAGACCTAGCGGGAGTAGAAATGAGCAGTTCTTC. Protein sequence: CASRPSGSRNEQFF.

CDR3 protein: CATSDPLVLETQYF. DNA of the CDR3: TGTGCCACCAGTGATCCATTGGTGCTAGAGACCCAGTACTTC. The chain has TRBV24-1 and TRBJ2-5, with D uncertain. CDR1 KGHDR and CDR2 SFDVKD come from the germline V gene. The CDR3 runs 14 residues. V was pared by 3 bases and J by 4 bases, with 11 bases between.

This clonotype was observed a few times. The chain couples TRBV20-1 to TRBJ2-4; 7 bases fit TRBD2. After removal of 8 bases from V and 6 bases from J, the junction contained 10 bases not matched to a gene. Per germline, CDR1 DFQATT and CDR2 SNEGSKA (reference sequence). The CDR3 has 13 amino acids. CDR3 in DNA: TGCAGTTTTATACGGGGGGTTGGAAACATTCAGTACTTC. Its translation is CSFIRGVGNIQYF.

The sample holds a few counts of this clonotype. The chain joins TRBV19 to TRBJ2-3, with 8 bases matching TRBD1. The V gene end was trimmed by 7 bases and the J gene end by 7 bases; junction bases not matched to a gene: 10. This CDR3 is built from 14 residues. Per germline, CDR1 LNHDA and CDR2 SQIVND (reference sequence). CDR3 bases: TGTGCCAGTACAGACAGGGGTCCGCCACATACGCAGTATTTT. Translation gives CASTDRGPPHTQYF.

This clonotype was recorded many times. At one of its ends the junction is not consistent with the germline gene, which may arise from a read error. The CDR3 DNA reads as TGCGCCAGCAGCAGGACTAGCGGGAGTACCGGGGAGCTGTTTTTT. This codes for CASSRTSGSTGELFF. The chain employs TRBV3-1 and TRBJ2-2; 13 nucleotides line up with TRBD2. This CDR3 is built from 15 residues. Germline V CDR1 and CDR2: LGHDT, YNNKEL (reference sequence). Using reference TRBV3-1 and TRBJ2-2 for the parts outside the CDR3, the full variable domain is DTAVSQTPKYLVTQMGNDKSIKCEQNLGHDTMYWYKQDSKKFLKIMFSYNNKELIINETVPNRFSPKSPDKAHLNLHINSLELGDSAVYFCASSRTSGSTGELFFGEGSRLTVL.

This clonotype was detected only a few times. This chain uses TRBV20-1 with TRBJ1-6, with D unresolved. The germline V gene encodes CDR1 DFQATT and CDR2 SNEGSKA (reference sequence). The CDR3 consists of 13 residues. V was trimmed by 6 bases and J by 8 bases, leaving 14 bases between them. The CDR3 here is CSAVTRVDSPLHF. In DNA form, the CDR3 reads TGCAGTGCGGTGACCCGGGTTGATTCACCCCTCCACTTT.

In its sample, this clonotype was seen many times. The chain links TRBV9 to TRBJ2-7; D call uncertain. CDR3 length: 13 amino acids. V lost 0 bases and J lost 4, with 8 bases in between. Germline V lookup: CDR1 SGDLS, CDR2 YYNGEE. The CDR3 loop reads CASSVGAAYEQYF. CDR3 bases: TGTGCCAGCAGCGTAGGAGCTGCATACGAGCAGTACTTC.

The chain links TRBV19 to TRBJ2-2; 11 nucleotides agree with TRBD2. Germline V gene data show CDR1 as LNHDA and CDR2 as SQIVND (reference sequence). The CDR3 consists of 19 residues. V was clipped by 3 bases and J by 1 base; unmatched bases: 10. The CDR3 loop is CASSISLLAGGLNTGELFF. CDR3 nucleotides: TGTGCCAGTAGTATTTCTCTGCTAGCGGGAGGATTGAACACCGGGGAGCTGTTTTTT.

This clonotype was seen more than once but under ten times. The chain joins TRBV4-1 to TRBJ1-1; the D is unclear. V was clipped by 3 bases and J by 5 bases, with 10 bases between them. CDR1 is MGHRA, CDR2 YSYEKL, per germline. CDR3 length: 13 amino acids. CDR3 residues: CASSQVVTTEAFF. The CDR3 DNA reads TGCGCCAGCAGCCAGGTGGTAACTACTGAAGCTTTCTTT.

Concerning this clonotype itself: Germline and junction disagree at one end, which may indicate a read error. CDR3 DNA sequence: TGCAGTGCTGGAGACAGCGGGACAGGGGGCTTCGAGCAGTACTTC. This sequence encodes CSAGDSGTGGFEQYF. The genes are TRBV20-1 and TRBJ2-7; 12 bases are a match to TRBD1. The CDR3 has 15 amino acids. Germline CDR1 is DFQATT and CDR2 is SNEGSKA (reference sequence).

The rearrangement joins TRBV29-1 to TRBJ2-2; no clear D. Trimming removed 0 bases from V and 8 bases from J, with 7 bases in between. Germline CDR1 SQVTM, CDR2 ANQGSEA. The CDR3 has 12 residues. CDR3 amino acids: CSVEEEGGELFF. As DNA, the CDR3 is TGCAGCGTTGAAGAGGAAGGTGGGGAGCTGTTTTTT.

This clonotype was seen repeatedly, ten times or more. The chain is built from TRBV20-1 and TRBJ1-4, with a possible D match to TRBD1 (5 bases). Between the trimmed V and J ends, which lost 4 bases and 4 bases, there was a span of 7 bases. Germline-derived CDR1 and CDR2 are DFQATT and SNEGSKA (reference sequence). CDR3 length: 12 residues. The CDR3 loop is CSATRDNEKLFF. CDR3 bases: TGCAGTGCTACCAGGGATAATGAAAAACTGTTTTTT.

This clonotype was counted ten times or more. The chain joins TRBV18 to TRBJ2-7, with TRBD2 identical over 10 bases. Germline lookup yields CDR1 KGHSH and CDR2 LQKENI. V lost 3 bases to trimming and J lost 0 bases; unmatched junction nucleotides: 2. The CDR3 consists of 15 residues. The CDR3 sequence: CASSPGLAASYEQYF. Written as DNA, the CDR3 is TGTGCCAGCTCACCTGGACTAGCGGCCTCCTACGAGCAGTACTTC.

In this sample, this clonotype turned up a few times. The V and J genes are TRBV5-1 and TRBJ2-2; D remains unclear. The CDR3 is 16 residues long. Germline CDR1 reads SGHRS; CDR2 reads YFSETQ. The ends were cut back, 1 base at V and 4 bases at J, with 14 bases in the middle. The CDR3 reads CASSLSAQTSTGELFF. CDR3 DNA sequence: TGCGCCAGCAGCTTGTCCGCGCAGACCTCCACCGGGGAGCTGTTTTTT.

The chain is built from TRBV11-2 and TRBJ2-5; 12 bases match TRBD2. This CDR3 contains 19 residues. After removal of 2 bases from V and 2 bases from J, the junction contained 12 bases not matched to a gene. Germline V gene lookup returns CDR1 SGHAT and CDR2 FQNNGV. CDR3 loop: CASSLKALTGTSGQETQYF. DNA of the CDR3: TGTGCCAGCAGCTTAAAGGCCCTAACCGGGACTAGCGGGCAAGAGACCCAGTACTTC.

The chain carries TRBV3-1 and TRBJ1-2; D is unresolved. The V gene's germline CDR1 is LGHDT and CDR2 YNNKEL (reference sequence). V was pared by 4 bases and J by 4 bases, with 10 bases between. This CDR3 is 13 amino acids long. Here the CDR3 DNA reads TGTGCCAGCAGCCTGGGTGGAATCTATGGCTACACCTTC. Translated, it gives CASSLGGIYGYTF. The full variable domain, in which reference TRBV3-1 and TRBJ1-2 provide the parts outside the CDR3, is DTAVSQTPKYLVTQMGNDKSIKCEQNLGHDTMYWYKQDSKKFLKIMFSYNNKELIINETVPNRFSPKSPDKAHLNLHINSLELGDSAVYFCASSLGGIYGYTFGSGTRLTVV.

V usage is TRBV10-2 and J usage is TRBJ1-5; possibly TRBD1 for D (5 bases). V lost 2 bases and J lost 4, with 18 bases in between. The CDR3 runs 17 residues. The germline V gene has CDR1 WSHSY and CDR2 SAAADI. The CDR3 region has the DNA TGCGCCAGCAGTGAGGACTCCAGGAGGGGCCGGAATCAGCCCCAGCATTTT. Amino acids: CASSEDSRRGRNQPQHF.

This clonotype was observed a handful of times. This sequence joins TRBV20-1 and TRBJ2-1; D perhaps matches TRBD2 (7 bases). Per germline, CDR1 DFQATT and CDR2 SNEGSKA (reference sequence). The CDR3 consists of 17 residues. The ends were cut back, 0 bases at V and 7 bases at J, with 22 bases in the middle. CDR3 region: CSARDSFRGGRGNEQFF. For the CDR3, the DNA is TGCAGTGCTAGAGATTCCTTTAGGGGGGGCCGGGGGAATGAGCAGTTCTTC.